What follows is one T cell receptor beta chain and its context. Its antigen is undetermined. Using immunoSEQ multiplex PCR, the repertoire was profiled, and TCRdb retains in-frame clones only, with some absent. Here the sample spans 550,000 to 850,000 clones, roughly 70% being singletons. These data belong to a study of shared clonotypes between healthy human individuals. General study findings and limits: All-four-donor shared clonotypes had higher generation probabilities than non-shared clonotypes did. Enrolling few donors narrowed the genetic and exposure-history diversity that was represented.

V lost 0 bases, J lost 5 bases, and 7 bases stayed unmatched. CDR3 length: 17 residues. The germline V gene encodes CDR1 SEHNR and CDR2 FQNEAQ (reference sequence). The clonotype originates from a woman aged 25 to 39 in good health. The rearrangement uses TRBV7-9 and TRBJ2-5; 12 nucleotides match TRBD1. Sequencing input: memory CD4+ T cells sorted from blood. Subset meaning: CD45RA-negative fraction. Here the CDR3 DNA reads TGTGCCAGCAGCTTAGCGAGGGGACAGGGGGCAAGGGAGACCCAGTACTTC. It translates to CASSLARGQGARETQYF.